Below, one TCR beta chain is given with its context. These data belong to a study of blood T cell repertoires in COVID-19. For the study at large: Specimens from acute and convalescent COVID-19 originated in the United States, Italy and Spain.

Generated by immunoSEQ multiplex PCR, the TCRdb table keeps only in-frame clones and is missing some. This sample carries just over 25,000 clones, roughly 90% of them seen once, and the ten largest clones take roughly 7.6%. V was trimmed by 5 bases and J by 3 bases, leaving 21 bases between them. The germline gives CDR1 GTSNPN, CDR2 SVGIG (reference sequence). The CDR3 has 16 residues. This sequence was found in a human donor in a cohort sampled during active COVID-19. This rearrangement joins TRBV30 to TRBJ2-3, with a weak D call TRBD2 (6 bases). Material for sequencing was peripheral blood. The CDR3 region has the DNA TGTGCCTGGCAACCCCCTGGGTGGGGGGAGACAGATACGCAGTATTTT. It yields the protein CAWQPPGWGETDTQYF.